A single TCR beta chain is shown here with its context. The sample originates from a study of cytomegalovirus exposure and HLA in healthy donors. It was with 60 Vbeta and 13 Jbeta primers that the PCR ran. The repertoire was sequenced with immunoSEQ multiplex PCR; TCRdb's copy has only in-frame clones and lacks some. The sample yields under 85,000 clones, roughly 75% seen once. Germline V gives CDR1 ENHRY, CDR2 SYGVKD. V lost 10 bases, J lost 1 base, and 8 bases stayed unmatched. The CDR3 is made up of 14 amino acids. The rearrangement uses TRBV10-3 and TRBJ1-1, with TRBD1 identical over 8 bases. Material: PBMCs. The sequence was obtained from a woman aged 30 to 39 in good health and CMV-seronegative. CDR3 sequence: CATRQGTGNTEAFF. The CDR3 DNA is TGTGCCACCAGACAGGGGACGGGGAACACTGAAGCTTTCTTT.